This T cell receptor beta chain stems from a study of T-cell reconstitution after alpha-beta-depleted transplantation in children. The CDR3 loop spans 16 amino acids. Turning to this clonotype: Mismatch with germline at one junction end may stem from a read error.

The authors prepared the TCRbeta library with unique molecular identifiers. TCRdb itself ran the PCR reads through MiXCR, one entry per CDR3 protein. There are around 600,000 distinct CDR3 sequences in the sample; about 10% occur only once, and 4% lies in the top ten. This material consisted of PBMCs from the stem cell graft donor, taken from the stem cell graft. This clonotype was sampled from a human donor who donated a stem cell graft to a child with acute myeloid leukemia. This chain connects TRBV12-3 or TRBV12-4 to TRBJ1-4; weak D call: TRBD1 (5 bases). The CDR3 DNA reads TGTGCCTGCAGTTTAGCGCTTGGGGGGGGTCATGAAAAACTGTTTTTT. Protein product: CACSLALGGGHEKLFF.